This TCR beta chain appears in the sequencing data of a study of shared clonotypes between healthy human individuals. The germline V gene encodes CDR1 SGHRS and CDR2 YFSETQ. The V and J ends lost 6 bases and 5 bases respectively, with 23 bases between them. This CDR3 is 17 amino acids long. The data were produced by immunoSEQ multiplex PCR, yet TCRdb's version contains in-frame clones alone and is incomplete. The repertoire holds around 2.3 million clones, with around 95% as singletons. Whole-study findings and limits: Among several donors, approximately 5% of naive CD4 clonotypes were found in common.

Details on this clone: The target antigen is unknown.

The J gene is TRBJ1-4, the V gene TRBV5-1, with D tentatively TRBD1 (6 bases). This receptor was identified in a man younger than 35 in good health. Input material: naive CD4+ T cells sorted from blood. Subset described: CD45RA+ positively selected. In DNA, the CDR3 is TGCGCCAGCAAGGCCAGGGGACCCTTAGGTGCGAATGAAAAACTGTTTTTT. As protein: CASKARGPLGANEKLFF.